Each of the 9 T cell receptor beta chains below was sequenced from the same sample in a study of beta chain features in type 1 diabetes. Study findings and constraints: A moderate, significant TCRB CDR3 shortening appeared in type 1 diabetes across four CD4+ subsets.

Sequencing targeted expressed TCRB transcripts, as all isolated RNA had been reverse transcribed. This table comes from immunoSEQ multiplex PCR, and its TCRdb copy is limited to in-frame clones, with some not included. There are 330,000 or so clones in the sample; roughly 12% occur only once, and 0.008% to 0.011% lies in the top ten. Antigen specificity for these receptors is unknown. Material: naive CD4+ T cells from blood. The receptor set was obtained from a woman aged 18-29 years with type 1 diabetes.

CDR3 loop: CASSFAQRLAGDNTQYF. DNA for the CDR3: TGTGCCAGCAGCTTTGCCCAACGACTAGCGGGAGATAATACGCAGTATTTT. The chain carries TRBV7-9 and TRBJ2-3; 12 bases align to TRBD2. Trimming removed 3 bases from V and 7 bases from J; junction bases left unmatched: 11. The CDR3 is 17 residues long. Per germline, CDR1 SEHNR and CDR2 FQNEAQ (reference sequence). Full variable domain (outside the CDR3, taken from reference TRBV7-9 and TRBJ2-3): DTGVSQNPRHKITKRGQNVTFRCDPISEHNRLYWYRQTLGQGPEFLTYFQNEAQLEKSRLLSDRFSAERPKGSFSTLEIQRTEQGDSAMYLCASSFAQRLAGDNTQYFGPGTRLTVL.

This clone was observed at least ten times. The genes are TRBV23-1 and TRBJ2-5; maybe TRBD1 (5 bases). TRBV23-1 is recorded as an ORF, its role being uncertain. This CDR3 region has 13 residues. V gave up 4 bases and J gave up 5 bases, with 11 bases separating them. As DNA, the CDR3 is TGCGCCAGCAGTCGAGCAGGGTGGGAGACCCAGTACTTC. Its protein is CASSRAGWETQYF.

This clone was counted between two and nine times. The chain couples TRBV28 to TRBJ1-2; D not resolved. Looked up from germline, CDR1 is MDHEN and CDR2 is SYDVKM. Trimming removed 1 base at V and 7 bases at J, with 13 bases between. This CDR3 contains 14 residues. The CDR3 sequence is CASSLSSVYGGYTF. The CDR3 DNA is TGTGCCAGCAGTTTATCGTCGGTTTATGGTGGCTACACCTTC.

The chain links TRBV13 to TRBJ1-2, with TRBD1 matching 7 bases. The CDR3 spans 15 residues. Losses at the gene ends were 6 bases for V and 4 bases for J; bases not matched to a gene: 11. Germline V CDR1 and CDR2: PRHDT, FYEKMQ (reference sequence). This CDR3 is CASSLAGDSSYGYTF. The CDR3 nucleotides are TGTGCCAGCAGTCTTGCCGGGGACAGCTCCTATGGCTACACCTTC.

In this sample, this clone turned up a few times. V gene TRBV7-9 combines with J gene TRBJ1-2, with D possibly TRBD1 on 6 matching bases. The V and J ends lost 6 bases and 5 bases respectively, with 13 bases between them. The CDR3 has 13 residues. Germline V gene lookup returns CDR1 SEHNR and CDR2 FQNEAQ (reference sequence). The chain's CDR3 is CASSAGTTYGYTF. CDR3 sequence (DNA): TGTGCCAGCAGTGCCGGGACAACATATGGCTACACCTTC.

This clone was observed a handful of times. V is TRBV4-3 and J is TRBJ2-2; no firm D call. The CDR3 has 13 amino acids. Germline assignment: CDR1 LGHNA and CDR2 YSLEER. The V gene lost 3 bases and the J gene lost 5 bases, with 7 bases spanning the gap. For the CDR3, the DNA is TGCGCCAGCAGCCAGGAGTGGACCGGGGAGCTGTTTTTT. Amino acids: CASSQEWTGELFF.

This clone was observed a handful of times. The chain is built from TRBV7-2 and TRBJ2-1, with TRBD2 matching 8 bases. The V segment lost 5 bases and the J segment 7 bases; nucleotides outside the gene matches: 7. Per germline, CDR1 SGHTA and CDR2 FQGNSA. This CDR3 spans 14 amino acids. The CDR3 sequence: CASSQRETRNEQFF. CDR3 bases: TGTGCCAGCAGCCAGCGGGAGACGAGGAATGAGCAGTTCTTC. Together with reference TRBV7-2 and TRBJ2-1, the CDR3 gives the full variable domain: GAGVSQSPSNKVTEKGKDVELRCDPISGHTALYWYRQSLGQGLEFLIYFQGNSAPDKSGLPSDRFSAERTGGSVSTLTIQRTQQEDSAVYLCASSQRETRNEQFFGPGTRLTVL.

The V gene is TRBV4-3, the J gene TRBJ2-1; 8 bases agree with TRBD2. The J segment lost 7 bases and the V segment lost 0 bases, leaving 8 bases of the junction unmatched. The CDR3 runs 16 residues. The germline V gene has CDR1 LGHNA and CDR2 YSLEER. CDR3 sequence (DNA): TGCGCCAGCAGCCAAGACCTGACTAGCGTAGTGAATGAGCAGTTCTTC. Amino acid sequence: CASSQDLTSVVNEQFF.

This clone was found a few times. The V call is TRBV14, the J call TRBJ2-7; the D gene is possibly TRBD2 (5 bases). The CDR3 sequence is 15 residues long. The germline V and J ends were trimmed by 1 base and 3 bases, with 13 bases remaining between them. Germline V gene lookup returns CDR1 SGHDN and CDR2 FVKESK. The CDR3 sequence is CASSQALSGYYEQYF. CDR3 coding DNA: TGTGCCAGCAGCCAAGCACTCAGCGGTTACTACGAGCAGTACTTC. The full variable domain, with the rest looked up from reference TRBV14 and TRBJ2-7, is EAGVTQFPSHSVIEKGQTVTLRCDPISGHDNLYWYRRVMGKEIKFLLHFVKESKQDESGMPNNRFLAERTGGTYSTLKVQPAELEDSGVYFCASSQALSGYYEQYFGPGTRLTVT.